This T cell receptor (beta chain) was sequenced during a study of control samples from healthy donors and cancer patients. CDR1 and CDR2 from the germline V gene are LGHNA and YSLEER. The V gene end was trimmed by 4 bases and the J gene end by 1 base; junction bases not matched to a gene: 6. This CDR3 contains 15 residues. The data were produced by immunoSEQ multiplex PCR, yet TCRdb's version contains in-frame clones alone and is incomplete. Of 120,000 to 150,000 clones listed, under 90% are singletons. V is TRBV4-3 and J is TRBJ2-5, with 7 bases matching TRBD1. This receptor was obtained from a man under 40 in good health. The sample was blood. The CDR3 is CASSRDTGVQETQYF. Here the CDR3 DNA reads TGCGCCAGCAGCCGAGACACAGGGGTCCAAGAGACCCAGTACTTC.